These 23 T cell receptor beta chains were sequenced from one sample in a study of blood T cell repertoires in COVID-19. Repertoires were generated with immunoSEQ multiplex PCR, while TCRdb's copy carries only in-frame clones and drops some. The table shows 110,000 or so clones, with approximately 84% occurring only once. The sample was peripheral blood. The receptors were sampled from a man in his forties with acute or convalescent COVID-19.

CDR3 coding DNA: TGTGCCAGCAGCTTACAGGGTTTTGGCATTCAGTACTTC. It translates to CASSLQGFGIQYF. The genes are TRBV7-3 and TRBJ2-4; a weak D match, TRBD1 (5 bases). The CDR3 totals 13 residues. Germline loops: CDR1 SGHTA, CDR2 FQGTGA. V was trimmed by 2 bases and J by 9 bases, leaving 11 bases between them.

The rearrangement links TRBV5-1 to TRBJ2-5; a possible D gene is TRBD2 (6 bases). The CDR3 totals 13 residues. Germline V gene sequence: CDR1 SGHRS, CDR2 YFSETQ. Between the trimmed V and J ends, which lost 1 base and 10 bases, there was a span of 14 bases. This CDR3 reads CASSLPGVSDQYF. In DNA form, the CDR3 reads TGCGCCAGCAGCTTGCCGGGAGTTTCCGACCAGTACTTC.

The J gene is TRBJ2-7, the V gene TRBV5-1; TRBD1 matches 7 bases. Looked up from germline, CDR1 is SGHRS and CDR2 is YFSETQ. The CDR3 extends over 13 amino acids. The V segment lost 2 bases and the J segment 4 bases; nucleotides outside the gene matches: 3. CDR3 protein: CASSFQGDYEQYF. DNA for the CDR3: TGCGCCAGCAGCTTTCAGGGGGATTACGAGCAGTACTTC.

This clone was recorded only once. The J gene is TRBJ2-5, the V gene TRBV18; 7 bases match TRBD1. The CDR3 sequence is 14 residues long. Germline CDR1 is KGHSH and CDR2 is LQKENI. J lost 4 bases, V lost 3 bases, and 5 bases had no gene match. CDR3 DNA sequence: TGTGCCAGCTCACCCTCGACAGGGACAGAGACCCAGTACTTC. This gives the protein CASSPSTGTETQYF.

Here the CDR3 DNA reads TGCGCCAGCAGCTCGGGGTACACCGGGGAGCTGTTTTTT. Protein: CASSSGYTGELFF. The rearrangement uses TRBV5-1 and TRBJ2-2; D is perhaps TRBD2 (5 bases). V lost 3 bases, J lost 3 bases, and 6 bases lay in between. Germline V gives CDR1 SGHRS, CDR2 YFSETQ. The CDR3 runs 13 residues.

This clone is a singleton in its sample. The V call is TRBV7-9, the J call TRBJ1-1; 7 bases are shared with TRBD1. CDR3 size: 16 residues. Per germline, CDR1 SEHNR and CDR2 FQNEAQ (reference sequence). Germline trimming cut 7 bases from V and 4 bases from J; bases unmatched to any gene: 15. As DNA, the CDR3 is TGTGCCAGCACGATGGGCGCTGGACAGGAATCCACTGAAGCTTTCTTT. This translates into CASTMGAGQESTEAFF.

In this sample, this clone turned up a few times. This chain connects TRBV25-1 to TRBJ1-6; the match to TRBD1 covers 7 bases. CDR3 length: 14 amino acids. The germline CDR1 and CDR2 sequences are MGHDK and SYGVNS. Trimming removed 6 bases from V and 4 bases from J; junction bases left unmatched: 3. Written as DNA, the CDR3 is TGTGCCAGCAGCCTGACAGGGTATAATTCACCCCTCCACTTT. Amino acids: CASSLTGYNSPLHF.

CDR3 in amino acids: CASSPEVAGAVYGYTF. In nucleotides, the CDR3 is TGTGCCAGCTCACCAGAGGTCGCAGGGGCGGTCTATGGCTACACCTTC. This rearrangement joins TRBV18 to TRBJ1-2, with D possibly matching TRBD1 (6 bases). Germline values: CDR1 KGHSH, CDR2 LQKENI. This CDR3 spans 16 amino acids. The germline V and J ends were trimmed by 2 bases and 4 bases, with 17 bases remaining between them.

The rearrangement joins TRBV24-1 to TRBJ1-5; the D gene is possibly TRBD1 (5 bases). The CDR3 extends over 15 amino acids. Germline V gene sequence: CDR1 KGHDR, CDR2 SFDVKD. Trimming took 4 bases from V and 2 from J, leaving 11 bases between them. Written as DNA, the CDR3 is TGTGCCACCAGTGAAGCGGGACTAGGCAATCAGCCCCAGCATTTT. It encodes CATSEAGLGNQPQHF.

The rearrangement joins TRBV15 to TRBJ2-1; 7 bases line up with TRBD2. Germline CDR1 and CDR2: LNHNV and YYDKDF (reference sequence). The length of the CDR3 is 16 residues. Losses at the gene ends were 4 bases for V and 0 bases for J; bases not matched to a gene: 6. The CDR3 reads CATSKDAGASYNEQFF. The CDR3 coding sequence is TGTGCCACCAGCAAAGACGCGGGAGCCTCCTACAATGAGCAGTTCTTC.

The genes are TRBV5-1 and TRBJ2-7; tentatively, D is TRBD1 (5 bases). In germline, CDR1 is SGHRS, CDR2 YFSETQ. Trimming shortened V by 4 bases and J by 0 bases, and 11 bases separated the two germline ends. CDR3 length: 14 amino acids. CDR3 amino acids: CASSQGGSSYEQYF. The CDR3 DNA reads TGCGCCAGCAGCCAGGGCGGAAGCTCCTACGAGCAGTACTTC. The full variable domain, in which reference TRBV5-1 and TRBJ2-7 provide the parts outside the CDR3, is KAGVTQTPRYLIKTRGQQVTLSCSPISGHRSVSWYQQTPGQGLQFLFEYFSETQRNKGNFPGRFSGRQFSNSRSEMNVSTLELGDSALYLCASSQGGSSYEQYFGPGTRLTVT.

V and J are TRBV19 and TRBJ1-1; 8 bases fit TRBD1. The CDR3 totals 13 residues. Per the germline V gene, CDR1 is LNHDA and CDR2 is SQIVND (reference sequence). The junction had 8 bases not matched to a gene; V was cut back by 8 bases and J by 6 bases. CDR3: CASGGQARAEAFF. DNA for the CDR3: TGTGCCAGTGGGGGACAGGCTAGGGCTGAAGCTTTCTTT.

V is TRBV2 and J is TRBJ2-1; 11 bases line up with TRBD1. Germline trimming cut 11 bases from V and 6 bases from J; bases unmatched to any gene: 6. This CDR3 is built from 13 residues. From germline, CDR1 is SNHLY and CDR2 FYNNEI. For the CDR3, the DNA is TGTGCCGGGTCCGGGACAGGGGGCAATGAGCAGTTCTTC. Protein: CAGSGTGGNEQFF.

The gene calls are TRBV14 and TRBJ1-5, with 7 bases fitting TRBD1. CDR1 is SGHDN and CDR2 is FVKESK in the germline V gene. The CDR3 has 16 amino acids. V shed 4 bases and J 2 bases; nucleotides not matched to a gene: 8. Here the CDR3 reads CASSLDKGGRNQPQHF. CDR3 nucleotide sequence: TGTGCCAGCAGCCTAGATAAAGGGGGCCGCAATCAGCCCCAGCATTTT. Complete variable domain (other parts from reference TRBV14 and TRBJ1-5): EAGVTQFPSHSVIEKGQTVTLRCDPISGHDNLYWYRRVMGKEIKFLLHFVKESKQDESGMPNNRFLAERTGGTYSTLKVQPAELEDSGVYFCASSLDKGGRNQPQHFGDGTRLSIL.

The gene calls are TRBV5-1 and TRBJ1-1; the D gene is possibly TRBD1 (5 bases). This CDR3 has 15 residues. The germline V gene has CDR1 SGHRS and CDR2 YFSETQ. V dropped 4 bases and J dropped 1 base, with 14 bases sitting between them. CDR3 nucleotide sequence: TGCGCCAGCAGCGAAGGACGGGGGTGGAACACTGAAGCTTTCTTT. Encoded protein: CASSEGRGWNTEAFF.

This clone was picked up one time. This chain uses TRBV30 with TRBJ2-7, with 9 bases lining up with TRBD2. Germline assignment: CDR1 GTSNPN and CDR2 SVGIG (reference sequence). Germline trimming cut 2 bases from V and 1 base from J; bases unmatched to any gene: 3. This CDR3 region has 14 residues. The DNA of the CDR3 is TGTGCCTGGAGTAGCGGGGGGCAATCCTACGAGCAGTACTTC. It is translated as CAWSSGGQSYEQYF.

V is TRBV6-5 and J is TRBJ2-7; 12 nucleotides align to TRBD1. Germline V gives CDR1 MNHEY, CDR2 SVGAGI. This CDR3 comprises 15 residues. With 5 bases clipped from V and 5 bases from J, the junction kept 7 bases outside the gene matches. CDR3 nucleotide sequence: TGTGCCAGCAGTCTCCTGGGGACAGGGGGCAACGAGCAGTACTTC. This encodes CASSLLGTGGNEQYF.

This chain links TRBV2 with TRBJ1-6, with 9 bases that match TRBD1. Germline V gives CDR1 SNHLY, CDR2 FYNNEI. The CDR3 length is 15 residues. The V and J ends lost 7 bases and 7 bases, in that order; junction bases with no gene match: 8. CDR3 loop: CASTLQGARNSPLHF. The CDR3 DNA follows: TGTGCCAGCACCTTACAGGGGGCACGGAATTCACCCCTCCACTTT.

This chain joins TRBV5-8 and TRBJ1-1; 9 bases are a match to TRBD1. Germline assignment: CDR1 SGHTS and CDR2 YDEGEE. The CDR3 spans 15 residues. With 6 bases clipped from V and 5 bases from J, the junction kept 11 bases outside the gene matches. The CDR3 is CASNKQGAGYTEAFF. The CDR3 DNA is TGTGCCAGCAACAAACAGGGGGCCGGGTATACTGAAGCTTTCTTT. The entire variable domain, with the rest obtained from reference TRBV5-8 and TRBJ1-1, is as follows: EAGVTQSPTHLIKTRGQQATLRCSPISGHTSVYWYQQALGLGLQFLLWYDEGEERNRGNFPPRFSGRQFPNYSSELNVNALELEDSALYLCASNKQGAGYTEAFFGQGTRLTVV.

The chain employs TRBV4-1 and TRBJ2-5; TRBD1 might be the D (6 bases). V dropped 4 bases and J dropped 7 bases, with 19 bases sitting between them. Germline V lookup: CDR1 MGHRA, CDR2 YSYEKL. This CDR3 is 15 amino acids long. The CDR3 DNA is TGCGCCAGCAGCCTACTAATACAGGGAGCGGCGACCCAGTACTTC. Amino acid sequence: CASSLLIQGAATQYF.

In regard to this clone: Other nucleotide sequences from this sample produce the same CDR3. The J gene is TRBJ1-2, the V gene TRBV24-1; TRBD1 is a possible D gene (5 bases). This CDR3 is 14 amino acids long. Trimming removed 4 bases from V and 3 bases from J, with 11 bases in between. Per germline, CDR1 KGHDR and CDR2 SFDVKD. The CDR3 sequence: CATSDPDNDYGYTF. CDR3 sequence (DNA): TGTGCCACCAGTGACCCGGACAACGACTATGGCTACACCTTC.

The chain uses TRBV7-3 and TRBJ1-1; D unclear. The CDR3 sequence is 13 residues long. Germline CDR1 reads SGHTA; CDR2 reads FQGTGA. The germline V and J ends were trimmed by 3 bases and 3 bases, with 8 bases remaining between them. The chain's CDR3 is CASSFGPYTEAFF. The CDR3 region has the DNA TGTGCCAGCAGCTTTGGGCCGTACACTGAAGCTTTCTTT.

The rearrangement links TRBV7-3 to TRBJ2-1, with D perhaps TRBD2 (5 bases). Germline V CDR1 and CDR2: SGHTA, FQGTGA. V gave up 3 bases and J gave up 7 bases, with 10 bases separating them. The CDR3 runs to 13 residues. Here the CDR3 DNA reads TGTGCCAGCAGCTTCCAACGAGGGAATGAGCAGTTCTTC. Translating gives CASSFQRGNEQFF.